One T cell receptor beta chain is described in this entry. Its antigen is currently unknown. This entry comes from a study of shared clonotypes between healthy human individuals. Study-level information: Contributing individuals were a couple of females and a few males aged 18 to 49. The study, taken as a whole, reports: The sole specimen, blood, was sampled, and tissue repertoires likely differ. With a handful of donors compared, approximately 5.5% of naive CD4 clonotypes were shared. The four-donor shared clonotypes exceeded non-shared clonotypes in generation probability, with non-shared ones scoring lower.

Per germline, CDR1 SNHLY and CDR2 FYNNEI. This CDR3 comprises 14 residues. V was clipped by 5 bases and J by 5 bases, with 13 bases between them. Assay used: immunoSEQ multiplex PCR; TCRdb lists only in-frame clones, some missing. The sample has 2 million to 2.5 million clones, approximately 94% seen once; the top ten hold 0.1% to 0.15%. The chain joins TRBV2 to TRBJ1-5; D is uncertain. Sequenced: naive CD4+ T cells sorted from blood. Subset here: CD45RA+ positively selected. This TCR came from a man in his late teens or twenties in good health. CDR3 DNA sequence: TGTGCCAGCAGTCCTTCCGCCCCCCATCAGCCCCAGCATTTT. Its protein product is CASSPSAPHQPQHF.